A selection of T cell receptor beta chains follows, all from one sample in a study of cytomegalovirus exposure and HLA in healthy donors. Produced via immunoSEQ multiplex PCR; TCRdb's table is partial and in-frame only. The top ten hold 7.5% to 9% of the sample, which has 95,000 to 150,000 clones, about four fifths seen once. What was sequenced was PBMCs. These receptors originate from a female donor in good health and CMV-seropositive. The CDR3 runs from the conserved cysteine through the conserved F or W. D genes are given only for firm matches. The size of a clone is reported for some rows only, either as once, few or many, or as a class for expanded clones.

CDR3 protein	CDR3 DNA	clone size	J gene	V gene	CDR3 length	D gene
CASSLYQGYGYTF	TGTGCCAGCAGCTTATATCAGGGTTATGGCTACACCTTC	.	TRBJ1-2	TRBV7-9	13	.
CASSERGRETQYF	TGCGCCAGCAGTGAGAGGGGCAGAGAGACCCAGTACTTC	.	TRBJ2-5	TRBV10-2	13	.
CSTVRSDMNTEAFF	TGCAGCACTGTACGATCAGACATGAACACTGAAGCTTTCTTT	few	TRBJ1-1	TRBV29-1	14	.
CAWSAVISGNTIYF	TGTGCCTGGAGTGCAGTGATCTCTGGAAACACCATATATTTT	.	TRBJ1-3	TRBV30	14	.
CASSLDRSDTQYF	TGTGCCAGCAGCTTAGACAGGTCAGATACGCAGTATTTT	.	TRBJ2-3	TRBV7-3	13	.
CASSPASEQFF	TGTGCCAGCAGCCCTGCCAGTGAGCAGTTCTTC	.	TRBJ2-1	TRBV5-5	11	.
CSAITPDSHYGYTF	TGCAGCGCTATCACACCGGACAGTCACTATGGCTACACCTTC	once	TRBJ1-2	TRBV29-1	14	.
CASSSSPWTQYF	TGTGCCAGCAGCTCCAGTCCATGGACGCAGTATTTT	.	TRBJ2-3	TRBV5-4	12	.
CASSLDMGQGLYEQYF	TGTGCCAGCAGCTTAGATATGGGACAGGGGCTTTACGAGCAGTACTTC	.	TRBJ2-7	TRBV5-6	16	TRBD1
CASRPPGQGVNEQFF	TGTGCCAGCAGACCACCGGGACAGGGGGTCAATGAGCAGTTCTTC	.	TRBJ2-1	TRBV6-6	15	TRBD1
CASSIDLAGPYEQYF	TGTGCCAGTAGTATAGATCTAGCGGGACCCTACGAGCAGTACTTC	.	TRBJ2-7	TRBV19	15	TRBD2
CASSQDWAATNEKLFF	TGCGCCAGCAGCCAAGATTGGGCAGCAACTAATGAAAAACTGTTTTTT	.	TRBJ1-4	TRBV4-3	16	.
CAWDIQGSDTQYF	TGTGCCTGGGATATACAGGGTTCAGATACGCAGTATTTT	.	TRBJ2-3	TRBV30	13	.
CASSRSMDRNTEAFF	TGTGCCAGCTCACGCTCCATGGACAGGAACACTGAAGCTTTCTTT	.	TRBJ1-1	TRBV18	15	.
CASKSRTGADGYTF	TGTGCCAGCAAGTCTAGGACAGGGGCGGATGGCTACACCTTC	.	TRBJ1-2	TRBV6-5	14	TRBD1